The 9 T cell receptor beta chains presented below share a single source sample, sequenced in a study of cytomegalovirus exposure and HLA in healthy donors. A multiplex PCR was run with 60 Vbeta primers and 13 Jbeta primers. Produced via immunoSEQ multiplex PCR; TCRdb's table is partial and in-frame only. The data contain roughly 130,000 clones, over 65% of them singletons. Sequencing was performed on PBMCs. These receptors all come from a woman between 40 and 55 years old in good health and CMV-seropositive.

The genes are TRBV4-1 and TRBJ1-3, with 7 bases aligning to TRBD1. Unmatched junction bases numbered 3, after V lost 0 bases and J lost 1 base. Germline CDR1 MGHRA, CDR2 YSYEKL. The CDR3 extends over 16 amino acids. CDR3 amino acids: CASSQEPGGSGNTIYF. In DNA, the CDR3 is TGCGCCAGCAGCCAAGAACCAGGGGGGTCTGGAAACACCATATATTTT.

In this sample, this clone turned up a few times. The V gene is TRBV19, the J gene TRBJ1-5; TRBD1 might be the D (6 bases). The germline gives CDR1 LNHDA, CDR2 SQIVND (reference sequence). Deletions cut 8 bases from V and 6 bases from J, with 14 bases between. CDR3 length equals 13 residues. CDR3 bases: TGTGCCAGTCAGGTAGGGGGGGTTCAGCCCCAGCATTTT. Protein sequence: CASQVGGVQPQHF.

This clone was recorded only once. DNA for the CDR3: TGTGCCATTTCCACAGGGGCTCGGGCGAACACTGAAGCTTTCTTT. Its protein is CAISTGARANTEAFF. The chain is built from TRBV10-3 and TRBJ1-1; TRBD1 matches at 7 bases. This CDR3 is 15 amino acids long. Trimming removed 9 bases from V and 1 base from J; junction bases left unmatched: 11. CDR1 and CDR2 from the germline V gene are ENHRY and SYGVKD.

This sequence joins TRBV6-4 and TRBJ2-7, with TRBD1 matching over 10 bases. The length of the CDR3 is 18 residues. Germline lookup yields CDR1 MRHNA and CDR2 SNTAGT. Trimming took 0 bases from V and 4 from J; bases not matched to a gene: 12. CDR3 sequence: CASSDSAAGQGFPYEQYF. CDR3 nucleotides: TGTGCCAGCAGTGACTCAGCAGCGGGACAGGGGTTCCCTTACGAGCAGTACTTC.

As to this clone: At one end the junction does not follow the germline gene, possibly because of a read error. The gene calls are TRBV7-9 and TRBJ1-1, with D maybe TRBD1 (6 bases). The germline gives CDR1 SEHNR, CDR2 FQNEAQ (reference sequence). The CDR3 has 12 amino acids. For the CDR3, the DNA is TGTTCCAGCGGACAGCGAATCGGAGAAGCTTTCTTT. Translated: CSSGQRIGEAFF.

CDR3 residues: CASSSGQVYYEQYF. For the CDR3, the DNA is TGTGCCAGCAGCTCTGGACAGGTATACTACGAGCAGTACTTC. This chain connects TRBV7-9 to TRBJ2-7, with 7 bases identical to TRBD1. The CDR3 is 14 amino acids. J gave up 3 bases and V 4 bases, and 6 bases lay outside the gene matches. The germline V gene encodes CDR1 SEHNR and CDR2 FQNEAQ (reference sequence). Complete variable domain (other parts from reference TRBV7-9 and TRBJ2-7): DTGVSQNPRHKITKRGQNVTFRCDPISEHNRLYWYRQTLGQGPEFLTYFQNEAQLEKSRLLSDRFSAERPKGSFSTLEIQRTEQGDSAMYLCASSSGQVYYEQYFGPGTRLTVT.

This rearrangement joins TRBV18 to TRBJ2-3, with 14 bases that match TRBD2. V lost 3 bases, J lost 6 bases, and 8 bases stayed unmatched. CDR1 is KGHSH and CDR2 is LQKENI in the germline V gene. CDR3 length: 17 residues. The DNA of the CDR3 is TGTGCCAGCTCACCGCTTCAGACTAGCGGGGGGGCGGATACGCAGTATTTT. Residues: CASSPLQTSGGADTQYF.

V and J are TRBV11-1 and TRBJ1-2, with 11 bases lining up with TRBD1. V shed 4 bases and J 7 bases; nucleotides not matched to a gene: 2. In germline, CDR1 is SGHAT, CDR2 FQDESV (reference sequence). The CDR3 spans 13 residues. In DNA, the CDR3 is TGTGCCAGCAGCTCGGACAGGGGGCTTGGCTACACCTTC. It is translated as CASSSDRGLGYTF.

The chain joins TRBV6-5 to TRBJ2-7; D perhaps matches TRBD1 (6 bases). V lost 5 bases and J lost 4, with 18 bases in between. Per germline, CDR1 MNHEY and CDR2 SVGAGI. The CDR3 spans 15 residues. The CDR3 DNA reads TGTGCCAGCAGTCCCTCCCGACGGGACATATACGAGCAGTACTTC. Residues: CASSPSRRDIYEQYF.